This is a list of T cell receptor beta chains from one sample in a study of T cell changes during pregnancy in multiple sclerosis. Method: immunoSEQ multiplex PCR; TCRdb's copy keeps in-frame clones and lacks some. In the table there are about 24,000 clones, around nine tenths of which are singletons. The sequences come from CD8+ T cells from peripheral blood mononuclear cells, collected in the third trimester of pregnancy. The receptors originated from a female donor in good health, enrolled as a control in a pregnancy study. The CDR3 runs from the conserved cysteine through the conserved F or W. Each record gives: J gene, D gene, V gene, CDR3 DNA, CDR3 protein. The D gene is left open where the match is weak.

>TRBJ2-5|.|TRBV6-1
TGTGCCAGCTCGGAGGTGGCCGCGGGCGAGACCCAGTACTTC
CASSEVAAGETQYF
>TRBJ2-3|TRBD2|TRBV13
TGTGCCAGCAGCTTTGTTAGCGGGGATAGCACAGATACGCAGTATTTT
CASSFVSGDSTDTQYF
>TRBJ2-1|TRBD2|TRBV19
TGTGCCAGTAGTATAAGGAGCGGGGTACAGCAGTTCTTC
CASSIRSGVQQFF
>TRBJ2-1|.|TRBV6-5
TGTGCCAGCAGTTACGGCAGCTCAGGGGCTTACAATGAGCAGTTCTTC
CASSYGSSGAYNEQFF
>TRBJ2-7|.|TRBV6-5
TGTGCCAGCAGCTGGAGGGACAGCTCCTACGAGCAGTACTTC
CASSWRDSSYEQYF
>TRBJ2-1|TRBD2|TRBV19
TGTGCCAGTAGCATCGGACTAGCGGCTAATGAGCAGTTCTTC
CASSIGLAANEQFF
>TRBJ1-5|.|TRBV28
TGTGCCAGCAGTTTATACCCGGGTCAGCCCCAGCATTTT
CASSLYPGQPQHF
>TRBJ2-4|.|TRBV28
TGTGCCAGCAGTCCTTATGATGGGCAAGTAGCCAAAAACATTCAGTACTTC
CASSPYDGQVAKNIQYF
>TRBJ2-2|TRBD2|TRBV6-5
TGTGCCAGCAGTTACGGGCGGGAGCTGGGCGGGGAGCTGTTTTTT
CASSYGRELGGELFF
>TRBJ2-7|.|TRBV11-2
TGTGCCAGCAGCTTAGAAGCGGCGGCGGCCTTCGAGCAGTACTTC
CASSLEAAAAFEQYF
>TRBJ2-7|.|TRBV5-6
TGTGCCAGCAGCTTGCATCTAGAAGGATCCTACGAGCAGTACTTC
CASSLHLEGSYEQYF
>TRBJ1-5|.|TRBV19
TGTGCCAGTAGTATAGGGGGGCAGATTAATCAGCCCCAGCATTTT
CASSIGGQINQPQHF
>TRBJ1-2|.|TRBV7-9
TGTGCCAGCAGCTTAGGAGGAGGGACCGGCTACACCTTC
CASSLGGGTGYTF
>TRBJ2-7|TRBD1|TRBV5-1
TGCGCCAGCAGCGGACAGGGAAATCCGGGGCAGTACTTC
CASSGQGNPGQYF
>TRBJ2-1|.|TRBV7-9
TGTGCCAGCAGCTCAGCATCGACTAGATTCCTGTTCTTC
CASSSASTRFLFF
>TRBJ2-7|.|TRBV2
TGTGCCAGCAGTGAAGAGTTCAGCTCCTACGAGCAGTACTTC
CASSEEFSSYEQYF
>TRBJ2-2|.|TRBV6-1
TGTGCCAGCAGGCCCGAGGGCACCGGGGAGCTGTTTTTT
CASRPEGTGELFF
>TRBJ1-4|TRBD1|TRBV7-9
TGTGCCAGCAGCTTGGAGAACGCCGGGACAGTAGTTAATGAAAAACTGTTTTTT
CASSLENAGTVVNEKLFF